The 7 T cell receptor beta chains reported below all come from one sample, sequenced in a study of response to subunit inactivated influenza vaccine. In TCRdb, the RT-PCR reads were re-called with MiXCR into one record per CDR3 protein. The data hold 560,000 or so distinct CDR3 sequences, with roughly 8.2% observed a single time. The sequences come from PBMCs from blood, collected about 23 months after vaccination. Every receptor here comes from a man aged 45 to 70 who received an inactivated influenza vaccine.

For this clonotype: It may be a read error: a sequence one base away is much more abundant. The gene calls are TRBV20-1 and TRBJ2-5, with D perhaps matching TRBD2 (5 bases). Trimming took off 4 bases at V and 4 bases at J, with 13 bases between the two ends. This CDR3 has 13 residues. CDR1 and CDR2 from the germline V gene are DFQATT and SNEGSKA (reference sequence). CDR3 in amino acids: CSATDLARETQYF. CDR3 in DNA: TGCAGTGCTACCGACCTAGCCCGAGAGACCCAGTACTTC.

This clonotype was detected only a few times. The chain has TRBV4-1 and TRBJ2-7, with 8 bases matching TRBD1. CDR3 size: 14 residues. The junction had 2 bases not matched to a gene; V was cut back by 1 base and J by 3 bases. The germline V gene has CDR1 MGHRA and CDR2 YSYEKL. The CDR3 reads CASSQADRGYEQYF. The DNA of the CDR3 is TGCGCCAGCAGCCAAGCCGACAGGGGCTACGAGCAGTACTTC.

Comments on this clonotype: One junction end disagrees with the germline gene, perhaps due to a read error. This chain uses TRBV5-1 with TRBJ2-1; weak D call: TRBD1 (5 bases). Germline CDR1 is SGHRS and CDR2 is YFSETQ. The CDR3 runs 12 residues. CDR3 in DNA: TGCGCCAGCAGGGTAGGACACAATGAACAGTTCTTC. This encodes CASRVGHNEQFF.

This clonotype was counted at least ten times. The chain uses TRBV6-4 and TRBJ2-2; 8 bases fit TRBD1. Germline V gene sequence: CDR1 MRHNA, CDR2 SNTAGT. After removal of 2 bases from V and 7 bases from J, the junction contained 3 bases not matched to a gene. The CDR3 totals 14 residues. The DNA of the CDR3 is TGTGCCAGCAGTGACGCAGGGGGCATCGGGGAGCTGTTTTTT. It codes for CASSDAGGIGELFF.

The chain has TRBV7-2 and TRBJ2-3, with D possibly TRBD1 on 5 matching bases. V shed 4 bases and J shed 2 bases, with 13 bases lying between them. Germline V gene data show CDR1 as SGHTA and CDR2 as FQGNSA. This CDR3 is built from 15 residues. The CDR3 region is CASSSRQQATDTQYF. The CDR3 region has the DNA TGTGCCAGCAGCTCCCGGCAACAGGCCACAGATACGCAGTATTTT. Looking up the rest from reference TRBV7-2 and TRBJ2-3 gives the full variable domain: GAGVSQSPSNKVTEKGKDVELRCDPISGHTALYWYRQSLGQGLEFLIYFQGNSAPDKSGLPSDRFSAERTGGSVSTLTIQRTQQEDSAVYLCASSSRQQATDTQYFGPGTRLTVL.

At least ten counts were recorded for this clonotype. The rearrangement joins TRBV6-4 to TRBJ2-5; D gene ambiguous. Trimming took 3 bases from V and 6 from J, leaving 20 bases between them. This CDR3 contains 16 residues. Per the germline V gene, CDR1 is MRHNA and CDR2 is SNTAGT. DNA for the CDR3: TGTGCCAGCAGTGAAAGGGTCCGAAAAGGCCCCAAGACCCAGTACTTC. It yields the protein CASSERVRKGPKTQYF.

The V call is TRBV10-3, the J call TRBJ2-1, with 8 nucleotides matching TRBD2. The CDR3 is 17 residues long. Unmatched junction bases numbered 13, after V lost 4 bases and J lost 5 bases. Germline CDR1 reads ENHRY; CDR2 reads SYGVKD. Here the CDR3 DNA reads TGTGCCATCAGTGGGATAGCGGGGCTCGCCCCAGACAATGAGCAGTTCTTC. Translating gives CAISGIAGLAPDNEQFF.